Listed here is a single T cell receptor beta chain. Its target is not known. These data belong to a study of cytomegalovirus exposure and HLA in healthy donors. Primers for the PCR totalled 60 Vbeta and 13 Jbeta. Generated by immunoSEQ multiplex PCR, the TCRdb table keeps only in-frame clones and is missing some. Of about 92,000 clones in the sample, 81% are singletons; the top ten hold approximately 1.2%. Study results and caveats: Later analysis suggested most CMV-associated TCR beta chains were HLA-restricted. Several of the most significant clusters were apparently associated with common viral pathogens in a later analysis. A missense DCLRE1C variant was associated with V- and J-gene trimming of TCR beta chains in a later analysis, and an independent cohort replicated the association. For presence/absence analyses, sequencing depth was assumed to be roughly uniform across donors.

Germline CDR1 SNHLY, CDR2 FYNNEI. The CDR3 covers 13 residues. With 6 bases removed from V and 0 bases from J, the gap between germline ends came to 9 bases. V is TRBV2 and J is TRBJ2-7; no reliable D call. What was sequenced was PBMCs. The origin of this receptor is a girl aged 2-10 years in good health and CMV-seropositive. This CDR3 reads CASRRPVSYEQYF. The CDR3 DNA sequence: TGTGCCAGCAGGAGGCCCGTCTCCTACGAGCAGTACTTC.